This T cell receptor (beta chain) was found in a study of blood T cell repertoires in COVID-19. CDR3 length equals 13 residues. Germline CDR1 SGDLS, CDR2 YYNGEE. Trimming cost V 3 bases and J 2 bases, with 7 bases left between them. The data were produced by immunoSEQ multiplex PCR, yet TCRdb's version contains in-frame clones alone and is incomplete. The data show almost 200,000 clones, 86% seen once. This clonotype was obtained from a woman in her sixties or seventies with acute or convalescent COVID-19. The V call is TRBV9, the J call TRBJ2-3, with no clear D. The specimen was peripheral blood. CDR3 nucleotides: TGTGCCAGCAGCGACGGAGACACAGATACGCAGTATTTT. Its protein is CASSDGDTDTQYF.